This TCR beta chain was observed in a study of cytomegalovirus exposure and HLA in healthy donors. Study summary: Genotyping of hundreds of donors showed that 80% to 85% belonged to the Caucasian-associated ancestry cluster.

It was with 60 Vbeta and 13 Jbeta primers that the PCR ran. Profiling relied on immunoSEQ multiplex PCR, and the TCRdb table lists in-frame clones only, not all of them. This sample's table has roughly 200,000 clones. This CDR3 spans 16 amino acids. Trimming stripped 2 bases from V and 0 bases from J, with 11 bases between. The germline gives CDR1 SGHAT, CDR2 FQNNGV. The J gene is TRBJ1-3, the V gene TRBV11-2, with D uncertain. The receptor was isolated from a young man in good health and CMV-seronegative. The source material was PBMCs. The CDR3 DNA follows: TGTGCCAGCAGCTTATGGGCCGGTAGCTCTGGAAACACCATATATTTT. Its translation: CASSLWAGSSGNTIYF.